This TCR beta chain was observed in a study of blood T cell repertoires in COVID-19. The wider study: The samples span acute and convalescent COVID-19 from the United States, Italy and Spain. T cells, B-cell-depleted T cells, or PBMCs supplied cDNA or gDNA.

Original data processing: Reference gene primers were amplified, and this amplification served to estimate nucleated cell counts. TCRdb's copy holds only in-frame clones and misses some; the assay was immunoSEQ multiplex PCR. That table is the source of V, J and clone size, and D and trimming were worked out from the DNA. The sample lists hundreds of thousands of clones, 75% to 90% occurring once. This clone has just a few counts. V dropped 10 bases and J dropped 1 base, with 17 bases sitting between them. The CDR3 totals 15 residues. Germline V gene sequence: CDR1 SGHAT, CDR2 FQNNGV. V usage is TRBV11-2 and J usage is TRBJ1-3, with D maybe TRBD1 (5 bases). This clonotype originated in a woman aged 25 to 39 with active or convalescent COVID-19. The specimen sequenced was peripheral blood. CDR3 protein: CATSTGTKSGNTIYF. DNA of the CDR3: TGTGCCACCTCAACGGGGACTAAGTCTGGAAACACCATATATTTT. Full variable domain (missing parts from reference TRBV11-2 and TRBJ1-3): EAGVAQSPRYKIIEKRQSVAFWCNPISGHATLYWYQQILGQGPKLLIQFQNNGVVDDSQLPKDRFSAERLKGVDSTLKIQPAKLEDSAVYLCATSTGTKSGNTIYFGEGSWLTVV.